One and the same sample provided the 17 T cell receptor beta chains below, sequenced in a study of T cells in Graves' hyperthyroidism and ophthalmopathy (dated by TCRdb to the late 2010s). Libraries were built with multiplex PCR. Sequencing instrument: Illumina HiSeq 2000. Amplification of TCR beta CDR3 regions was carried out from RNA transcripts. A first-round RT-PCR of the TCR CDR3 used the HTBI primer set with the Qiagen OneStep RT-PCR kit. TCRdb took the public reads, trimmed them with fastp at Q25, ran MiXCR for clone calling and kept in-frame beta chains. Identical CDR3 proteins give one entry, which carries the most common genes and DNA. For this sample there are 450,000 to 650,000 distinct CDR3 sequences; approximately 17% appear just once. 17% of the sample is in the top ten clones. The sequenced sample was blood. Receptors originate from a woman aged 18-29 years with Graves' ophthalmopathy.

In its sample, this clonotype was seen many times. This chain joins TRBV30 and TRBJ2-2; D not certain. The CDR3 length is 13 residues. V was trimmed by 2 bases and J by 4 bases, leaving 8 bases between them. CDR1 is GTSNPN, CDR2 SVGIG, per germline (reference sequence). The CDR3: CAWSTGSTGELFF. The CDR3 nucleotides read TGTGCCTGGAGTACCGGTTCCACCGGGGAGCTGTTTTTT.

The table lists this clonotype with many counts. This chain uses TRBV10-3 with TRBJ2-3; D is perhaps TRBD1 (5 bases). The CDR3 has 14 amino acids. Germline loops: CDR1 ENHRY, CDR2 SYGVKD. Between the trimmed V and J ends, which lost 2 bases and 4 bases, there was a span of 10 bases. Here the CDR3 reads CAISEMSGPDTQYF. Written as DNA, the CDR3 is TGTGCCATCAGTGAGATGTCAGGGCCAGATACGCAGTATTTT.

This clonotype showed up many times. The rearrangement links TRBV6-2 or TRBV6-3 to TRBJ1-1; no reliable D call. There are 13 residues in the CDR3. The germline V and J ends were trimmed by 3 bases and 4 bases, with 9 bases remaining between them. The germline V gene encodes CDR1 MNHEY and CDR2 SVGEGT. Here the CDR3 DNA reads TGTGCCAGCAGTTATAGGGCGGCCACTGAAGCTTTCTTT. Translation: CASSYRAATEAFF.

The CDR3 here is CASSVGDKESYSYNEQFF. The CDR3, as DNA: TGTGCCAGCAGCGTAGGAGATAAGGAGAGTTACTCCTACAATGAGCAGTTCTTC. The rearrangement joins TRBV9 to TRBJ2-1; the D is unclear. This CDR3 comprises 18 residues. The germline gives CDR1 SGDLS, CDR2 YYNGEE. Deletions cut 0 bases from V and 0 bases from J, with 16 bases between.

The sample holds many counts of this clonotype. The J gene is TRBJ1-5, the V gene TRBV7-8, with D tentatively TRBD1 (6 bases). The CDR3 has 15 amino acids. Germline V lookup: CDR1 SGHVS, CDR2 FQNEAQ. The germline V and J ends were trimmed by 1 base and 3 bases, with 10 bases remaining between them. The CDR3 is CASSLDTGINQPQHF. DNA of the CDR3: TGTGCCAGCAGCTTAGACACAGGGATCAATCAGCCCCAGCATTTT.

A word on this clonotype: The CDR3 carries no conserved terminal phenylalanine or tryptophan, so it likely arises from a read error. The chain links TRBV6-1 to TRBJ1-1; unclear D gene. The CDR3 contains 13 residues. V was pared by 1 base and J by 1 base, with 4 bases between. Germline V gene lookup returns CDR1 MNHNS and CDR2 SASEGT. The CDR3 spells CASSEGGNTEAFS. In DNA form, the CDR3 reads TGTGCCAGCAGTGAAGGGGGGAACACTGAAGCTTTCTCT.

This clonotype was observed a few times. J is TRBJ1-2 and V is TRBV12-5, with 7 positions matching TRBD1. The CDR3 is made up of 14 amino acids. Germline assignment: CDR1 LGHNT and CDR2 FRNRAP. After removal of 4 bases from V and 1 base from J, the junction contained 3 bases not matched to a gene. The CDR3, as DNA: TGTGCTAGTGGTTCCGGGACAGATAACTATGGCTACACCTTC. Translation gives CASGSGTDNYGYTF.

This clonotype was recorded at least ten times. The rearrangement joins TRBV28 to TRBJ2-3; D unresolved. The V end lost 5 bases, the J end lost 2 bases, and 8 bases lay between the germline ends. Germline V CDR1 and CDR2: MDHEN, SYDVKM. This CDR3 is built from 13 residues. The CDR3 bases are TGTGCCAGCAGTCCTACCCCCACAGATACGCAGTATTTT. As protein: CASSPTPTDTQYF.

The genes are TRBV6-1 and TRBJ2-7, with 7 bases matching TRBD2. Trimming cost V 4 bases and J 6 bases; bases outside gene matches: 9. In germline, CDR1 is MNHNS, CDR2 SASEGT. The CDR3 is 14 residues long. This CDR3 reads CASSAGLRVGEQYF. The CDR3 DNA reads TGTGCCAGCAGTGCGGGACTAAGGGTGGGCGAGCAGTACTTC.

The table lists this clonotype with many counts. This sequence joins TRBV2 and TRBJ1-2; no definite D call. Germline V gene lookup returns CDR1 SNHLY and CDR2 FYNNEI. The V end was cut by 10 bases, the J end by 2 bases, with 23 bases between. The CDR3 consists of 16 residues. CDR3 DNA sequence: TGTGCCAACGGCGAACCCTCCGGACTGACCAACTATGGCTACACCTTC. It is translated as CANGEPSGLTNYGYTF.

This clonotype was found many times. The chain is built from TRBV5-1 and TRBJ2-1, with 7 positions matching TRBD2. This CDR3 spans 15 amino acids. Germline assignment: CDR1 SGHRS and CDR2 YFSETQ. The V segment lost 8 bases and the J segment 1 base; nucleotides outside the gene matches: 9. The CDR3 bases are TGCGCCAGGTTAGATCTAGCGGTGTCCTACAATGAGCAGTTCTTC. It encodes CARLDLAVSYNEQFF.

This clonotype has a handful of counts. The chain carries TRBV6-1 and TRBJ1-1; 7 positions agree with TRBD1. This CDR3 contains 11 residues. J was trimmed by 10 bases and V by 9 bases; bases with no gene match: 8. Germline V gene sequence: CDR1 MNHNS, CDR2 SASEGT. CDR3 sequence reads: CASGEGAGAFF. CDR3 nucleotides: TGTGCCAGTGGGGAGGGGGCGGGAGCTTTCTTT.

CDR3 sequence reads: CASSFPGADTEAFF. The CDR3 DNA sequence: TGTGCCAGCAGCTTTCCAGGGGCTGACACTGAAGCTTTCTTT. V usage is TRBV5-6 and J usage is TRBJ1-1, with D possibly matching TRBD1 (6 bases). CDR1 and CDR2 from the germline V gene are SGHDT and YYEEEE. CDR3 length: 14 amino acids. V lost 2 bases to trimming and J lost 3 bases, with 11 bases between them.

The rearrangement uses TRBV7-2 and TRBJ1-2, with TRBD1 matching over 8 bases. This CDR3 spans 13 amino acids. The trim removed 6 bases at V and 4 bases at J, leaving 4 bases unmatched. CDR1 SGHTA and CDR2 FQGNSA come from the germline V gene. Here the CDR3 DNA reads TGTGCCAGCAGACAGACAGGGGCCTATGGCTACACCTTC. Residues: CASRQTGAYGYTF.

This clonotype has ten or more counts. The chain is built from TRBV2 and TRBJ2-5; D is uncertain. The CDR3 is made up of 12 amino acids. Germline CDR1 is SNHLY and CDR2 is FYNNEI. Between the trimmed V and J ends, which lost 6 bases and 4 bases, there was a span of 9 bases. CDR3 loop: CASRGHRETQYF. The CDR3 DNA is TGTGCCAGCAGGGGTCATCGAGAGACCCAGTACTTC.

This clonotype has at least ten counts. The chain carries TRBV25-1 and TRBJ2-3, with TRBD1 identical over 7 bases. Germline-derived CDR1 and CDR2 are MGHDK and SYGVNS. The CDR3 extends over 18 amino acids. V shed 2 bases and J 0 bases; nucleotides not matched to a gene: 11. This CDR3 reads CASSEETGPERSTDTQYF. CDR3 coding DNA: TGTGCCAGCAGTGAAGAGACAGGGCCCGAAAGGAGCACAGATACGCAGTATTTT. The variable domain in full, completed from reference TRBV25-1 and TRBJ2-3, reads EADIYQTPRYLVIGTGKKITLECSQTMGHDKMYWYQQDPGMELHLIHYSYGVNSTEKGDLSSESTVSRIRTEHFPLTLESARPSHTSQYLCASSEETGPERSTDTQYFGPGTRLTVL.

This clonotype came up many times. The chain employs TRBV30 and TRBJ2-2; TRBD1 agrees at 9 bases. Germline loops: CDR1 GTSNPN, CDR2 SVGIG (reference sequence). Trimming at V came to 5 bases and at J to 3 bases, leaving 4 bases not matched to a gene. The CDR3 extends over 14 amino acids. The CDR3 region has the DNA TGTGCCTGGTCCGGGACAGGGTACACCGGGGAGCTGTTTTTT. Encoded protein: CAWSGTGYTGELFF. The full variable domain, rest sourced from reference TRBV30 and TRBJ2-2, is SQTIHQWPATLVQPVGSPLSLECTVEGTSNPNLYWYRQAAGRGLQLLFYSVGIGQISSEVPQNLSASRPQDRQFILSSKKLLLSDSGFYLCAWSGTGYTGELFFGEGSRLTVL.